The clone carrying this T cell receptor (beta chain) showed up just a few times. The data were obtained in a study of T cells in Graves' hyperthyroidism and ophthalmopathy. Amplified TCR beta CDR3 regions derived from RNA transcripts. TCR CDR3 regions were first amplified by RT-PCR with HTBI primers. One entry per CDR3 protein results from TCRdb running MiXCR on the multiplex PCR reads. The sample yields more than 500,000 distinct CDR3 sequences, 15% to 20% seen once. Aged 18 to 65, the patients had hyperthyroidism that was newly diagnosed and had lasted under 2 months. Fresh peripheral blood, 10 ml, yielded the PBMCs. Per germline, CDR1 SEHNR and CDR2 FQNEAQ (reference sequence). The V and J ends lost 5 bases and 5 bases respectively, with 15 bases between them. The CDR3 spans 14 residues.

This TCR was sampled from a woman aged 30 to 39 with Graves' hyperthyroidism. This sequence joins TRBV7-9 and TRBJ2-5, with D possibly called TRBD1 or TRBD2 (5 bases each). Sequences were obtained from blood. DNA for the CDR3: TGTGCCAGCAGCCCAGGGACCCCCACGGAGACCCAGTACTTC. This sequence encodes CASSPGTPTETQYF.